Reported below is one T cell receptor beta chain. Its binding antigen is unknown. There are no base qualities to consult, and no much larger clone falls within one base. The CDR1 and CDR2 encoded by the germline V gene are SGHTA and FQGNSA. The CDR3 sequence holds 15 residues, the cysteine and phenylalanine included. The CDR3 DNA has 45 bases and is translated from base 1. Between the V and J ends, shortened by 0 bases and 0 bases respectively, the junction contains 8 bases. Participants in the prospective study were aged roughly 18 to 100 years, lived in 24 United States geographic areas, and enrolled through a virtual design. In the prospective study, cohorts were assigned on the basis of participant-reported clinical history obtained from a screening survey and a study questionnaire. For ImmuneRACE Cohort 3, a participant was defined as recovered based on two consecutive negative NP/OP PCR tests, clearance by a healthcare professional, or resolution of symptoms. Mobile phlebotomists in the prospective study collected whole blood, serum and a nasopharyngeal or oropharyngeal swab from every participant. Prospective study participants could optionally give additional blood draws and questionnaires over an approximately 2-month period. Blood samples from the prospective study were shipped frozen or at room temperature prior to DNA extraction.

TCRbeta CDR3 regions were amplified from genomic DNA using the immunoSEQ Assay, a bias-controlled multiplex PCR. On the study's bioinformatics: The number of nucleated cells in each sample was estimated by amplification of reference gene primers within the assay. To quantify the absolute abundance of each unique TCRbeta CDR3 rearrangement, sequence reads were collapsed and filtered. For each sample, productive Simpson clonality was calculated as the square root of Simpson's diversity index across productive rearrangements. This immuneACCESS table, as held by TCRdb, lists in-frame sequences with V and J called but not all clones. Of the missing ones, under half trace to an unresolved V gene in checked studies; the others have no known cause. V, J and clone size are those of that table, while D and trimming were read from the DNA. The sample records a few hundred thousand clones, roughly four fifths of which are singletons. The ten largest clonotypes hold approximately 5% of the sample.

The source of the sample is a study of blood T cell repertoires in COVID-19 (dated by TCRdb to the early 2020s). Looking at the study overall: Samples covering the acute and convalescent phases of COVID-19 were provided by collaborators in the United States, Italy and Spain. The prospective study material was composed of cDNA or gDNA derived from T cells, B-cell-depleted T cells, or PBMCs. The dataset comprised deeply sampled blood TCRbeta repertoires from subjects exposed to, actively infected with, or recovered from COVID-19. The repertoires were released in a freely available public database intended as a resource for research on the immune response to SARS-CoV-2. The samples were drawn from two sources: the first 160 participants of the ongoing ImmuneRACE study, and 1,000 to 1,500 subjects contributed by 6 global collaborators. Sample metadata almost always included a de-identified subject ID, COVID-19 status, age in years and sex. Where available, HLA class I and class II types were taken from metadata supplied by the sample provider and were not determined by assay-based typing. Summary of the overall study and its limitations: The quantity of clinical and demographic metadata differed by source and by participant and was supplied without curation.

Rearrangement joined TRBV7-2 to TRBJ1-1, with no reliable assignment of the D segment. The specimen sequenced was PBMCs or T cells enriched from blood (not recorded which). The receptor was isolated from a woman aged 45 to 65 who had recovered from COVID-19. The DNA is TGTGCCAGCAGCTTAGCGGGCGTCATGAACACTGAAGCTTTCTTT. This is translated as CASSLAGVMNTEAFF.